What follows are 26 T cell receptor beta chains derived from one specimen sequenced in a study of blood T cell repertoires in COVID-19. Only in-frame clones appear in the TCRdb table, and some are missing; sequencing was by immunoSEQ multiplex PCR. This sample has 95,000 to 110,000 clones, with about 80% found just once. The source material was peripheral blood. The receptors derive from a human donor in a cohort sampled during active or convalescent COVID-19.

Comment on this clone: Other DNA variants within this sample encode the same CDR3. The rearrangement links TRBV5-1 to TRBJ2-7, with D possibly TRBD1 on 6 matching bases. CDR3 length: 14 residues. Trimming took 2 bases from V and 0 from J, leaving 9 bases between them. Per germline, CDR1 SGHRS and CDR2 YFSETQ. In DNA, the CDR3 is TGCGCCAGCAGCTTAGCAGGGGACTCCTACGAGCAGTACTTC. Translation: CASSLAGDSYEQYF.

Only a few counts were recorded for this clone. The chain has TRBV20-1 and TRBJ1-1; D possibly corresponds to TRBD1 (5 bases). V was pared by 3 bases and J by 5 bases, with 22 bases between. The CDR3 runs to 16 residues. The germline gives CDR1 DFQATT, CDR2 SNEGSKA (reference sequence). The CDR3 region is CSASWIGDSMRTEAFF. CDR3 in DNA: TGCAGTGCTAGTTGGATTGGGGACTCAATGAGGACTGAAGCTTTCTTT.

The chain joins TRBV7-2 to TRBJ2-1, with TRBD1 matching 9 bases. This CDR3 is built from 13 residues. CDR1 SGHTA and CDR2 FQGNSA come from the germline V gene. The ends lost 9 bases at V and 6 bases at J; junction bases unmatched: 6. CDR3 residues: CASGQGRGNEQFF. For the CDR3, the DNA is TGTGCCAGTGGACAGGGGCGAGGCAATGAGCAGTTCTTC.

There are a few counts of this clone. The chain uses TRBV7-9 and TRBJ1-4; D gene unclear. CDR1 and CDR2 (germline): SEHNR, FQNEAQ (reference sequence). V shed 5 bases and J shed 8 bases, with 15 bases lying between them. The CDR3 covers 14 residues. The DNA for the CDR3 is TGTGCCAGCAGCCTACCCGATGTGCCGGAAAAACTGTTTTTT. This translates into CASSLPDVPEKLFF.

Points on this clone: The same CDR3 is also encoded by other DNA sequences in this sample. In nucleotides, the CDR3 is TGTGCCAGCAGCTTGGGGCAGGGGGTCGAGACCCAGTACTTC. Its translation: CASSLGQGVETQYF. The chain carries TRBV5-5 and TRBJ2-5, with 7 bases that match TRBD1. The CDR3 contains 14 residues. Germline V CDR1 and CDR2: SGHKS, YYEKEE (reference sequence). After removal of 0 bases from V and 5 bases from J, the junction contained 4 bases not matched to a gene.

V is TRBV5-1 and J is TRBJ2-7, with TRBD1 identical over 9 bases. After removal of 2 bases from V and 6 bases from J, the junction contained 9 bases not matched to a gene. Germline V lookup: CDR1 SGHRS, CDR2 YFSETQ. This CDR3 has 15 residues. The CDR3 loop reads CASSFLTGTGTEQYF. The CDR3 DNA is TGCGCCAGCAGCTTCCTCACCGGGACAGGGACCGAGCAGTACTTC.

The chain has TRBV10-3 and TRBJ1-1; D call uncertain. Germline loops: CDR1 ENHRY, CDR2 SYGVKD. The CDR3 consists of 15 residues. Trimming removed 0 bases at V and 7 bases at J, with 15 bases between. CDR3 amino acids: CAISESIAQANEAFF. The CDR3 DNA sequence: TGTGCCATCAGTGAGTCCATAGCCCAAGCCAATGAAGCTTTCTTT.

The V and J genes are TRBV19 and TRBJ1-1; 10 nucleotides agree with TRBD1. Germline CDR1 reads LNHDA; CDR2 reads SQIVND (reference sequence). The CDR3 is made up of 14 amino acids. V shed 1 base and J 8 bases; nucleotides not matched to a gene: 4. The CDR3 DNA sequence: TGTGCCAGTAGTATAGGGGACAGGGGCTCGGAAGCTTTCTTT. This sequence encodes CASSIGDRGSEAFF.

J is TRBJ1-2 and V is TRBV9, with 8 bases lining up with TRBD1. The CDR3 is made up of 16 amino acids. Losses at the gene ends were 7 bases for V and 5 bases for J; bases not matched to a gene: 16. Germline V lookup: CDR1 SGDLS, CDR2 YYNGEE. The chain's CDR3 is CASSLSLGQGGYGYTF. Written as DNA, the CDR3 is TGTGCCAGCTCGCTTTCCCTAGGACAGGGTGGGTATGGCTACACCTTC.

The CDR3 DNA reads as TGCAGCGTTACGGACAGCAAAGTGGCTAATGAAAAACTGTTTTTT. Translating gives CSVTDSKVANEKLFF. The chain uses TRBV29-1 and TRBJ1-4; a possible D gene is TRBD1 (6 bases). The V end lost 5 bases, the J end lost 3 bases, and 16 bases lay between the germline ends. This CDR3 is built from 15 residues. Germline CDR1 reads SQVTM; CDR2 reads ANQGSEA.

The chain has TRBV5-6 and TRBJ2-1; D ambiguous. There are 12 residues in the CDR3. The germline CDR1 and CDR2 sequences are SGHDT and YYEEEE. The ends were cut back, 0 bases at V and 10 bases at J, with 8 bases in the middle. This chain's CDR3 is CASSLARSEQFF. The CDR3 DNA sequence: TGTGCCAGCAGCTTGGCCAGGTCAGAGCAGTTCTTC.

The CDR3 DNA follows: TGTGCCAGCAGCTTAGGATCGAGGGAAAAACTGTTTTTT. Translated, it gives CASSLGSREKLFF. The chain employs TRBV11-2 and TRBJ1-4; D not resolved. The germline V gene has CDR1 SGHAT and CDR2 FQNNGV. The CDR3 consists of 13 residues. Trimming removed 1 base at V and 8 bases at J, with 8 bases between.

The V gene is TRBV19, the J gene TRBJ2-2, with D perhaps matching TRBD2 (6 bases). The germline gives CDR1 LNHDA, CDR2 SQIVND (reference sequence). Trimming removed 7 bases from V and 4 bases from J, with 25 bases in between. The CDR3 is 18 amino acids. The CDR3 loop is CASTGRTSGSRGTGELFF. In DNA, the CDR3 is TGTGCCAGTACCGGTAGGACCTCCGGGAGTAGAGGCACCGGGGAGCTGTTTTTT.

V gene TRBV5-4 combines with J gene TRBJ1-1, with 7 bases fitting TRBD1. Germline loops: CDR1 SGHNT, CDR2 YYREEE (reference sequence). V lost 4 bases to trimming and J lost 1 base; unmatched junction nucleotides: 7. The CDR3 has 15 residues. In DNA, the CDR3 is TGTGCCAGCAGCCTGACAGGGCGGGGGAACACTGAAGCTTTCTTT. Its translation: CASSLTGRGNTEAFF.

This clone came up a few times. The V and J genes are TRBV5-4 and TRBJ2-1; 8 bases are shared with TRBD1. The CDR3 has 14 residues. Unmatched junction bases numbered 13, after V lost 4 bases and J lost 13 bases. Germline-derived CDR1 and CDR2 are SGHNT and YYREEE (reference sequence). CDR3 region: CASSPRGQDFPQFF. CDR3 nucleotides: TGTGCCAGCAGCCCCCGGGGACAGGACTTTCCCCAGTTCTTC. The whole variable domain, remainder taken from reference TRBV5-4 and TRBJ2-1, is ETGVTQSPTHLIKTRGQQVTLRCSSQSGHNTVSWYQQALGQGPQFIFQYYREEENGRGNFPPRFSGLQFPNYSSELNVNALELDDSALYLCASSPRGQDFPQFFGPGTRLTVL.

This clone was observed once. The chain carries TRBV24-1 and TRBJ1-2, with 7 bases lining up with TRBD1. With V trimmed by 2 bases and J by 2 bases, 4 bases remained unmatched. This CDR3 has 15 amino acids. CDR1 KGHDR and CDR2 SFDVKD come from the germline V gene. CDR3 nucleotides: TGTGCCACCAGTGATTCGGGACAGATGAACTATGGCTACACCTTC. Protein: CATSDSGQMNYGYTF.

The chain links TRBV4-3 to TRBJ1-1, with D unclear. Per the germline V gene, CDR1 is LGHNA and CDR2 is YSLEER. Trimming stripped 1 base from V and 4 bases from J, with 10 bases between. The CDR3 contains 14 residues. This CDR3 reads CASSQVSRSTEAFF. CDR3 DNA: TGCGCCAGCAGCCAAGTCAGTAGGAGCACTGAAGCTTTCTTT.

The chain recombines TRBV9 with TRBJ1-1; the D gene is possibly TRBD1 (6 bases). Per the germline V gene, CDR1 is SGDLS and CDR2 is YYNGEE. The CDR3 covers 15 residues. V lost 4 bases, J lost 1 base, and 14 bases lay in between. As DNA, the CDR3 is TGTGCCAGCAGCACCCTGACAGGAAAGAACACTGAAGCTTTCTTT. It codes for CASSTLTGKNTEAFF.

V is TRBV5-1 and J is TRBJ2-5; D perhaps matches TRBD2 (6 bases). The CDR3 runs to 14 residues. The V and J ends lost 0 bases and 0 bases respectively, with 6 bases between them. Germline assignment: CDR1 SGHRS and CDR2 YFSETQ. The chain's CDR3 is CASSLGLDQETQYF. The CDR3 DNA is TGCGCCAGCAGCTTGGGACTAGACCAAGAGACCCAGTACTTC.

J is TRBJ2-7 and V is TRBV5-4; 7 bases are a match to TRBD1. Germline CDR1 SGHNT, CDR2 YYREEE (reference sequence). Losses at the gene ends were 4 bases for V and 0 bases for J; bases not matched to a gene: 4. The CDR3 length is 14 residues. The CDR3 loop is CASSKGQSSYEQYF. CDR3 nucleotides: TGTGCCAGCAGCAAGGGACAGAGCTCCTACGAGCAGTACTTC.

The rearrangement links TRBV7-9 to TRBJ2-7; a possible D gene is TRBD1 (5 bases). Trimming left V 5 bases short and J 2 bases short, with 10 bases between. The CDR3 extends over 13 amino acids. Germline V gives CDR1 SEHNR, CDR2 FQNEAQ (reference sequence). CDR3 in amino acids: CASSLQGTYEQYF. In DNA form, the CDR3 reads TGTGCCAGCAGCCTGCAGGGAACCTACGAGCAGTACTTC.

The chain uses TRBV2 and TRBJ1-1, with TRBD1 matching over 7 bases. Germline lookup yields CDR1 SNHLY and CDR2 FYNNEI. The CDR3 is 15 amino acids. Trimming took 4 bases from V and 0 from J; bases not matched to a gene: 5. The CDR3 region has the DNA TGTGCCAGCAGTGCACAGGGGCGCTTGAACACTGAAGCTTTCTTT. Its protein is CASSAQGRLNTEAFF. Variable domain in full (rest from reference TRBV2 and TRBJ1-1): EPEVTQTPSHQVTQMGQEVILRCVPISNHLYFYWYRQILGQKVEFLVSFYNNEISEKSEIFDDQFSVERPDGSNFTLKIRSTKLEDSAMYFCASSAQGRLNTEAFFGQGTRLTVV.

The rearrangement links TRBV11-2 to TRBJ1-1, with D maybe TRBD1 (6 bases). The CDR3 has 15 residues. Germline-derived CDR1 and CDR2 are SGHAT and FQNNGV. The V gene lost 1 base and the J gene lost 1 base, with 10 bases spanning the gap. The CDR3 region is CASSLGWDKNTEAFF. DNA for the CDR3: TGTGCCAGCAGCTTAGGCTGGGACAAGAACACTGAAGCTTTCTTT.

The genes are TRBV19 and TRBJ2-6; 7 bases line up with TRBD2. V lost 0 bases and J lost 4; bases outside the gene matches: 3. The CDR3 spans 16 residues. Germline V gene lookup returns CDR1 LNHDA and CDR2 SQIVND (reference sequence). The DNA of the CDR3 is TGTGCCAGTAGTATAGAGGGGGGGACGGGGGCCAACGTCCTGACTTTC. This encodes CASSIEGGTGANVLTF.

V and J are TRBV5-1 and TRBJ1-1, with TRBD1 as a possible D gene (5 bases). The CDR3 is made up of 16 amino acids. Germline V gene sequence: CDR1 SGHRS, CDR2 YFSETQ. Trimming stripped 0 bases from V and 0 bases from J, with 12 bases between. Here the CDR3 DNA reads TGCGCCAGCAGCTTGGCAGTAGGGGTCTTGAACACTGAAGCTTTCTTT. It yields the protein CASSLAVGVLNTEAFF. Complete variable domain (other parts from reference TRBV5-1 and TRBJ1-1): KAGVTQTPRYLIKTRGQQVTLSCSPISGHRSVSWYQQTPGQGLQFLFEYFSETQRNKGNFPGRFSGRQFSNSRSEMNVSTLELGDSALYLCASSLAVGVLNTEAFFGQGTRLTVV.

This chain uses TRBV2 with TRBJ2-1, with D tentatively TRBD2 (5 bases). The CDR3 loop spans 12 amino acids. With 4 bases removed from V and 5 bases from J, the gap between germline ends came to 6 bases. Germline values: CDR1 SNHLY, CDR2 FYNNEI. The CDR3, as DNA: TGTGCCAGCAGTGGGGAGAACAATGAGCAGTTCTTC. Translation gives CASSGENNEQFF.